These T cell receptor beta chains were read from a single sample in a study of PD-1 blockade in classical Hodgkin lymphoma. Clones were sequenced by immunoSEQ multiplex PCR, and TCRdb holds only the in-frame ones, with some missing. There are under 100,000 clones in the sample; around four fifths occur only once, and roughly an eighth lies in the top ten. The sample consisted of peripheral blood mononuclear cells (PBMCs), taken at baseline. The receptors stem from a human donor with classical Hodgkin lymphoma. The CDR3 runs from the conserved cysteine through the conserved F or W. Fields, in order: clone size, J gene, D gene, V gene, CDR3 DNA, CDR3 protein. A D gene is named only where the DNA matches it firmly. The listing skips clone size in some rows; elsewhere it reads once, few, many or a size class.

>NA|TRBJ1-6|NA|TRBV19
TGTGCCAGTAGCCCGATCGGAGGGACGGGTTCACCCCTCCACTTT
CASSPIGGTGSPLHF
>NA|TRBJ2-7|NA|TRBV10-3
TGTGCCATCGGGAGTAGGGACGAGCAGTACTTC
CAIGSRDEQYF
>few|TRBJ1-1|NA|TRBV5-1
TGCGCCAGCAGCTTGGGAGGGGGCACTGAAGCTTTCTTT
CASSLGGGTEAFF
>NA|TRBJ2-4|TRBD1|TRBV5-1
TGCGCCAGCAGCTTGGCGGCCGGGACAGGGACGGACATTCAGTACTTC
CASSLAAGTGTDIQYF
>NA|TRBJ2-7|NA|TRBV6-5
TGTGCCAGCAGTTACGTGAAGGGTTCCTACGAGCAGTACTTC
CASSYVKGSYEQYF
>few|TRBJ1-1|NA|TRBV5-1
TGCGCCAGCAGCTTACGGGGGATTGAAGGCACTGAAGCTTTCTTT
CASSLRGIEGTEAFF
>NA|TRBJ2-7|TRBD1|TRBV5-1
TGCGCCAGCCGCCGGACAGGGGGGTACGAGCAGTACTTC
CASRRTGGYEQYF
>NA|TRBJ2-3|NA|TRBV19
TGTGCCAGTAAGGAATCCCCCCTCAGCACAGATACGCAGTATTTT
CASKESPLSTDTQYF
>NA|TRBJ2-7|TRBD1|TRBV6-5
TGTGCCAGCAGCGACAACGGACAGGCGTCTTACGAGCAGTACTTC
CASSDNGQASYEQYF
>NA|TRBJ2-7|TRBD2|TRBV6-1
TGTGCCAGCGACCGCGGGGGGGCGATGGACGAGCAGTACTTC
CASDRGGAMDEQYF
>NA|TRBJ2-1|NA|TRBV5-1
TGCGCCAGCAGGGCAGGGGCTAACGCGGGCCTCGTGTACAATGAGCAGTTCTTC
CASRAGANAGLVYNEQFF
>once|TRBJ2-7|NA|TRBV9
TGTGCCAGCAGCGTAGAGGAGTGGGGCGAGCAGTACTTC
CASSVEEWGEQYF
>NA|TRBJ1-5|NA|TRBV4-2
TGTGCCAGCAGCCAAGATGGGGGCTCTCAGCCCCAGCATTTT
CASSQDGGSQPQHF
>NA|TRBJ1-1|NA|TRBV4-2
TGTGCCAGCAGCCCAAAAGGAGGGTTGAACACTGAAGCTTTCTTT
CASSPKGGLNTEAFF
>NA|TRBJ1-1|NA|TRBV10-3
TGTGCCATCAGTGAGGCGGGTTTGGACACTGAAGCTTTCTTT
CAISEAGLDTEAFF
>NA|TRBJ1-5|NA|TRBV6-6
TGTGCCAGCAGCCCCCCTGAGGGACAAGCCCAGCATTTT
CASSPPEGQAQHF
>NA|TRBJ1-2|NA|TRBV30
TGTGCCTGCAGACATACTAACTATGGCTACACCTTC
CACRHTNYGYTF